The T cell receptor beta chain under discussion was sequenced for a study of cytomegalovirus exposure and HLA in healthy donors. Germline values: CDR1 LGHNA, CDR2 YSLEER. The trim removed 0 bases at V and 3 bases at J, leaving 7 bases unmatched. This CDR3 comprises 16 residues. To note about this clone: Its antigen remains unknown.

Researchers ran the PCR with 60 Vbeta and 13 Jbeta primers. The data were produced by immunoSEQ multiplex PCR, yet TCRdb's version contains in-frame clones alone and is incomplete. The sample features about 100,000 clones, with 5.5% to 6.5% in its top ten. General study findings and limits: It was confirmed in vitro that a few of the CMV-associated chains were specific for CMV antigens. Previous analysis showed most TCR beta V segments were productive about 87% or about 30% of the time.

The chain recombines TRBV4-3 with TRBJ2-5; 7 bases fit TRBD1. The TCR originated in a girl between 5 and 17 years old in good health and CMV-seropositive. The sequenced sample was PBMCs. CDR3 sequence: CASSQDMAGGEETQYF. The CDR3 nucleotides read TGCGCCAGCAGCCAAGATATGGCAGGGGGAGAAGAGACCCAGTACTTC.